The present T cell receptor (beta chain) was sequenced within a study of CD8+ T cells in alopecia areata. Study outcomes and limitations: Especially in alopecia totalis/universalis, lesional scalp showed greater clonality than normal scalp did. Patients shared TCRs less clearly than mice did, possibly for HLA-related reasons.

As regards this clone: Its antigen is still unknown.

Individuals with alopecia areata gave both lesional scalp punch biopsies and peripheral blood for collection. Investigators isolated RNA and reverse transcribed it into cDNA to act as the sequencing template. Profiling relied on immunoSEQ multiplex PCR, and the TCRdb table lists in-frame clones only, not all of them. The sample carries 95,000 to 150,000 clones, about 50% recorded once. The sample comprised NKG2D-low CD8+ T cells sorted from blood. The TCR comes from a human donor with alopecia areata.

CDR3 loop: CATSASGGSGTQYF. CDR3 bases: TGTGCCACCAGCGCCTCGGGGGGCTCGGGGACCCAGTACTTC. The chain couples TRBV15 to TRBJ2-5; D is perhaps TRBD2 (7 bases). The CDR3 length is 14 residues. The germline gives CDR1 LNHNV, CDR2 YYDKDF (reference sequence). V was pared by 5 bases and J by 7 bases, with 17 bases between.